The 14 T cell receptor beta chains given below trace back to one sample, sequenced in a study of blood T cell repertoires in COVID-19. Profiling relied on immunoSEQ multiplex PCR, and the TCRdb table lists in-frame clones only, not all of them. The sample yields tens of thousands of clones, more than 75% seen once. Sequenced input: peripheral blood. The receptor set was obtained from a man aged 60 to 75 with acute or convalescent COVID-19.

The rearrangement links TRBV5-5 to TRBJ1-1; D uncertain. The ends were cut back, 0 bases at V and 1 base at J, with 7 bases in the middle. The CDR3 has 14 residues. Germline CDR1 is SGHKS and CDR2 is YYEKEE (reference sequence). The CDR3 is CASSLAVSNTEAFF. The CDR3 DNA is TGTGCCAGCAGCTTGGCGGTTTCGAACACTGAAGCTTTCTTT.

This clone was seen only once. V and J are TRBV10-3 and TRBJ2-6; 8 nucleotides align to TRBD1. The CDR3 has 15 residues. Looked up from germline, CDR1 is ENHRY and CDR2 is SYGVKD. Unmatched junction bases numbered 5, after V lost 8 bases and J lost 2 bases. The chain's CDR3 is CAIWPGGAGANVLTF. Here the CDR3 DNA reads TGTGCCATCTGGCCAGGGGGCGCTGGGGCCAACGTCCTGACTTTC.

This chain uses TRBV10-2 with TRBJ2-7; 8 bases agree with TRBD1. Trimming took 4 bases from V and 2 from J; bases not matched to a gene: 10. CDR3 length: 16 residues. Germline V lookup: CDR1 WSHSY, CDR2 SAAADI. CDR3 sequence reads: CASSGATGEGTYEQYF. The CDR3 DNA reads TGCGCCAGCAGTGGGGCGACAGGGGAAGGGACCTACGAGCAGTACTTC.

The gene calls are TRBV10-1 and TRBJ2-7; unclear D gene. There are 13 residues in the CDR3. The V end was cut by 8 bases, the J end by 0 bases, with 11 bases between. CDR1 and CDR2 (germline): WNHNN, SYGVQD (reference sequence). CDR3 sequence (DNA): TGCGCCAGCCAAGAGACTCACTCCTACGAGCAGTACTTC. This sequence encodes CASQETHSYEQYF.

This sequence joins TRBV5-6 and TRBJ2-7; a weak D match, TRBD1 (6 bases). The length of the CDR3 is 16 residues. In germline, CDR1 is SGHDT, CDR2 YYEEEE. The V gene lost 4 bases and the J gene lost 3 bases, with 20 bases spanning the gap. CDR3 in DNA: TGTGCCAGCAGCATCCCTACAGGGTCCTCGATCTACGAGCAGTACTTC. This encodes CASSIPTGSSIYEQYF. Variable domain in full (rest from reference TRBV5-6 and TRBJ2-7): DAGVTQSPTHLIKTRGQQVTLRCSPKSGHDTVSWYQQALGQGPQFIFQYYEEEERQRGNFPDRFSGHQFPNYSSELNVNALLLGDSALYLCASSIPTGSSIYEQYFGPGTRLTVT.

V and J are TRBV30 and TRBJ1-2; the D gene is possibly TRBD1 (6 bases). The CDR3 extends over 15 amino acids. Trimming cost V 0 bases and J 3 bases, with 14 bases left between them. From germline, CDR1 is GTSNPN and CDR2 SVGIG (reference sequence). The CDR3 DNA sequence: TGTGCCTGGAGTGTACGGGGGGGGACATACTATGGCTACACCTTC. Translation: CAWSVRGGTYYGYTF.

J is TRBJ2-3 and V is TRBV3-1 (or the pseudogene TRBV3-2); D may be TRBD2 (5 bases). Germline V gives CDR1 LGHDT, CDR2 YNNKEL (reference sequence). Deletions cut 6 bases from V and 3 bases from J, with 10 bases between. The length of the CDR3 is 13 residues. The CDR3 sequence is CASSQRGTDTQYF. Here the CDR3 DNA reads TGTGCCAGCAGTCAAAGAGGGACAGATACGCAGTATTTT.

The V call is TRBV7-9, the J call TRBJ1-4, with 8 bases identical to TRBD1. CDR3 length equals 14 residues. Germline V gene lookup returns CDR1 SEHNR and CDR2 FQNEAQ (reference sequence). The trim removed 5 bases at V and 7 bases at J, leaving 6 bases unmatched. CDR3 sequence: CASSPTGEVEKLFF. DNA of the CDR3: TGTGCCAGCAGCCCGACAGGGGAGGTTGAAAAACTGTTTTTT.

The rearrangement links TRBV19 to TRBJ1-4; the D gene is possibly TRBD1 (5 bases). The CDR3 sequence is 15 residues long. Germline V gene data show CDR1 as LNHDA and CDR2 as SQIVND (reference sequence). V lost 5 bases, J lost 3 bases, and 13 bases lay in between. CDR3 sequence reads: CASSSGLQANEKLFF. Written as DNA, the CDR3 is TGTGCCAGTAGTTCGGGACTTCAGGCTAATGAAAAACTGTTTTTT.

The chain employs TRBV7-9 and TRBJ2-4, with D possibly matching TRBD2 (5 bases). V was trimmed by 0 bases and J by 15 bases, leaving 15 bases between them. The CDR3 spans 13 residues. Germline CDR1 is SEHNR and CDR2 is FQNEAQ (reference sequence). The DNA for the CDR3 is TGTGCCAGCAGCTTAGCAGGACTGGCCTCTGGGTACTTC. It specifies CASSLAGLASGYF.

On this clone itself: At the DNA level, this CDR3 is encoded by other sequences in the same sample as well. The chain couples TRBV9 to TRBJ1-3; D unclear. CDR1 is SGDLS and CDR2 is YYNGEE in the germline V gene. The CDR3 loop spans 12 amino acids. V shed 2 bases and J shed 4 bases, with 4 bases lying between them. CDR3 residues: CASSVSGNTIYF. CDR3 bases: TGTGCCAGCAGCGTCTCCGGAAACACCATATATTTT.

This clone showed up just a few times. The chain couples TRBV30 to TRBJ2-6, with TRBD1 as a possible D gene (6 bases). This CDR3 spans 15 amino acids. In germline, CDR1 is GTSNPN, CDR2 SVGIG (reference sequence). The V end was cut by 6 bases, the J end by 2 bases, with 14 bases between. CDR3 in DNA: TGTGCCTGCCAAGGTCCAGGGGCTGGGGCCAACGTCCTGACTTTC. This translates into CACQGPGAGANVLTF. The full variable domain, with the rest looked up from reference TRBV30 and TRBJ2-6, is SQTIHQWPATLVQPVGSPLSLECTVEGTSNPNLYWYRQAAGRGLQLLFYSVGIGQISSEVPQNLSASRPQDRQFILSSKKLLLSDSGFYLCACQGPGAGANVLTFGAGSRLTVL.

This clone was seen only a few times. The CDR3 sequence is CASSAGGGNYGYTF. The CDR3 bases are TGTGCCAGCAGTGCAGGGGGCGGAAACTATGGCTACACCTTC. The V gene is TRBV2, the J gene TRBJ1-2; 8 bases align to TRBD1. CDR3 size: 14 residues. Germline trimming cut 4 bases from V and 2 bases from J; bases unmatched to any gene: 3. Germline-derived CDR1 and CDR2 are SNHLY and FYNNEI. Together with reference TRBV2 and TRBJ1-2, the CDR3 gives the full variable domain: EPEVTQTPSHQVTQMGQEVILRCVPISNHLYFYWYRQILGQKVEFLVSFYNNEISEKSEIFDDQFSVERPDGSNFTLKIRSTKLEDSAMYFCASSAGGGNYGYTFGSGTRLTVV.

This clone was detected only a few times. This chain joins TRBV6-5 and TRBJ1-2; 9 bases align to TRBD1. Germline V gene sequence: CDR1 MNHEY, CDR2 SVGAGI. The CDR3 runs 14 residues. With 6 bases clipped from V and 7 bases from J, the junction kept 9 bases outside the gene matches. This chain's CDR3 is CASSRGQGGSGYTF. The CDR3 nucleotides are TGTGCCAGCAGCCGGGGACAGGGAGGGTCTGGCTACACCTTC.